A selection of T cell receptor beta chains follows, all from one sample in a study of blood T cell repertoires in COVID-19. TCRdb's table, derived via immunoSEQ multiplex PCR, lists solely in-frame clones and lacks some. The sample yields 200,000 to 250,000 clones, over 80% seen once. The sample was PBMCs or T cells enriched from blood (not recorded which). These receptors originate from a young man with acute COVID-19. CDR3s include the opening cysteine and the closing phenylalanine or tryptophan. Each record gives: D gene, clone size, V gene, J gene, CDR3 DNA, CDR3 protein. The D gene is left open where the match is weak. Clone size is stated in some rows and not others, as once, few, many or a class when expanded.

d_gene: TRBD1
abundance: NA
v_gene: TRBV24-1
j_gene: TRBJ2-2
CDR3nt: TGTGCCACCAGTGACCGGGACAGGGGTGAGGCCGGGGAGCTGTTTTTT
CDR3aa: CATSDRDRGEAGELFF

d_gene: TRBD1
abundance: NA
v_gene: TRBV27
j_gene: TRBJ2-7
CDR3nt: TGTGCCAGCAGTTTATCGGGGACAGGGGCTTACGAGCAGTACTTC
CDR3aa: CASSLSGTGAYEQYF

d_gene: TRBD2
abundance: NA
v_gene: TRBV5-5
j_gene: TRBJ2-2
CDR3nt: TGTGCCAGCAGCTTGGACGGGCTAGCGGGAAGTCGAAGCACCGGGGAGCTGTTTTTT
CDR3aa: CASSLDGLAGSRSTGELFF

d_gene: TRBD1
abundance: NA
v_gene: TRBV2
j_gene: TRBJ2-7
CDR3nt: TGTGCCAGCACCGGACAGGGGCACGAGCAGTACTTC
CDR3aa: CASTGQGHEQYF

d_gene: NA
abundance: NA
v_gene: TRBV27
j_gene: TRBJ2-3
CDR3nt: TGTGCCAGCAGTTTGGCACGATCCCCCCTAGCGCAGTATTTT
CDR3aa: CASSLARSPLAQYF

d_gene: NA
abundance: NA
v_gene: TRBV28
j_gene: TRBJ1-1
CDR3nt: TGTGCCAGCAGTTTAGAGGTTCGTCGGAGAAACACTGAAGCTTTCTTT
CDR3aa: CASSLEVRRRNTEAFF

d_gene: NA
abundance: NA
v_gene: TRBV20-1
j_gene: TRBJ2-1
CDR3nt: TGCAGTGCTAGTACCCAGCCTAGCCCACCCTACAATGAGCAGTTCTTC
CDR3aa: CSASTQPSPPYNEQFF

d_gene: TRBD2
abundance: NA
v_gene: TRBV4-3
j_gene: TRBJ2-1
CDR3nt: TGCGCCAGCAGCCAAGCGTGGACTAGCGGCAATGAGCAGTTCTTC
CDR3aa: CASSQAWTSGNEQFF

d_gene: NA
abundance: NA
v_gene: TRBV5-1
j_gene: TRBJ2-7
CDR3nt: TGCGCCAGCAGCTTATCAGGGCCCTCCTACGAGCAGTACTTC
CDR3aa: CASSLSGPSYEQYF

d_gene: NA
abundance: NA
v_gene: TRBV13
j_gene: TRBJ2-5
CDR3nt: TGTGCCAGCAGCTTAGAGGCAGGGGATCCCCGGTACCAAGAGACCCAGTACTTC
CDR3aa: CASSLEAGDPRYQETQYF

d_gene: NA
abundance: NA
v_gene: TRBV30
j_gene: TRBJ2-5
CDR3nt: TGTGCTTTGACAGCTGCCTTGGAGACCCAGTACTTC
CDR3aa: CALTAALETQYF

d_gene: TRBD2
abundance: NA
v_gene: TRBV11-2
j_gene: TRBJ2-7
CDR3nt: TGTGCCAGCAGCTTAGGGTTTAGCGGGAAAATTGACGAGGAGCAGTACTTC
CDR3aa: CASSLGFSGKIDEEQYF

d_gene: NA
abundance: once
v_gene: TRBV18
j_gene: TRBJ2-7
CDR3nt: TGTGCCAGCTCACCAGGGTCGGGAGCCTACGAGCAGTACTTC
CDR3aa: CASSPGSGAYEQYF

d_gene: NA
abundance: NA
v_gene: TRBV6-2/TRBV6-3
j_gene: TRBJ2-3
CDR3nt: TGTGCCAGCAGTAAAGAGGATACAAGAGATACGCAGTATTTT
CDR3aa: CASSKEDTRDTQYF

d_gene: TRBD1
abundance: NA
v_gene: TRBV5-5
j_gene: TRBJ1-2
CDR3nt: TGTGCCAGCAGCGTGACAGGGACGAGTGACGGCTACACCTTC
CDR3aa: CASSVTGTSDGYTF

d_gene: TRBD1
abundance: NA
v_gene: TRBV2
j_gene: TRBJ1-6
CDR3nt: TGTGTCAGCAAGCTTTCCTCCGGGACAGGGCGAGATGGGCTCCACTTT
CDR3aa: CVSKLSSGTGRDGLHF

d_gene: TRBD2
abundance: once
v_gene: TRBV5-1
j_gene: TRBJ2-1
CDR3nt: TGCGCCAGCAGCTTGGGGGCTAGCGGGAGTAATGAGCAGTTCTTC
CDR3aa: CASSLGASGSNEQFF

d_gene: TRBD1
abundance: NA
v_gene: TRBV9
j_gene: TRBJ2-7
CDR3nt: TGTGCCAGCAGCGCTCCCGGGACAGGGGTCCGGGAGCAGTACTTC
CDR3aa: CASSAPGTGVREQYF

d_gene: TRBD2
abundance: NA
v_gene: TRBV24-1
j_gene: TRBJ2-3
CDR3nt: TGTGCCACCAGTGACCCTAGCGGGAGAGGAGGTAGGACAGATACGCAGTATTTT
CDR3aa: CATSDPSGRGGRTDTQYF

d_gene: NA
abundance: NA
v_gene: TRBV11-2
j_gene: TRBJ2-1
CDR3nt: TGTGCCAGCAGCCCCGCGGGTTTTTCCTACAATGAGCAGTTCTTC
CDR3aa: CASSPAGFSYNEQFF

d_gene: TRBD1
abundance: NA
v_gene: TRBV14
j_gene: TRBJ1-1
CDR3nt: TGTGCCAGCAGCAGGACAGGGGGGTGGCCTGAAGCTTTCTTT
CDR3aa: CASSRTGGWPEAFF

d_gene: TRBD2
abundance: once
v_gene: TRBV7-9
j_gene: TRBJ2-3
CDR3nt: TGTGCCAGCAGCTCAAGGACTAGCGGGAGCACAGATACGCAGTATTTT
CDR3aa: CASSSRTSGSTDTQYF

d_gene: TRBD1
abundance: once
v_gene: TRBV28
j_gene: TRBJ2-7
CDR3nt: TGTGCCAGCAGTTTCCCGACAGGGTCTCGGGGTGAACGAAGAAACGAGCAGTACTTC
CDR3aa: CASSFPTGSRGERRNEQYF

d_gene: NA
abundance: NA
v_gene: TRBV7-9
j_gene: TRBJ2-3
CDR3nt: TGTGCCAGCACCCCTCAGAGCACAGATACGCAGTATTTT
CDR3aa: CASTPQSTDTQYF

d_gene: NA
abundance: NA
v_gene: TRBV24-1
j_gene: TRBJ2-2
CDR3nt: TGTGCCACCGGGGGCGCGAACACCGGGGAGCTGTTTTTT
CDR3aa: CATGGANTGELFF

d_gene: NA
abundance: NA
v_gene: TRBV28
j_gene: TRBJ1-3
CDR3nt: TGTGCCAGCAATCCGGGGGGGGATGGAAACACCATATATTTT
CDR3aa: CASNPGGDGNTIYF

d_gene: TRBD1
abundance: NA
v_gene: TRBV5-1
j_gene: TRBJ2-7
CDR3nt: TGCGCCAGCAGCCTAGGACAGGGGAACGAGGGACACGAGCAGTACTTC
CDR3aa: CASSLGQGNEGHEQYF

d_gene: NA
abundance: NA
v_gene: TRBV30
j_gene: TRBJ1-6
CDR3nt: TGTGCCTGGAGTGTACGCCCAGGGGACTCCTATAATTCACCCCTCCACTTT
CDR3aa: CAWSVRPGDSYNSPLHF

d_gene: NA
abundance: NA
v_gene: TRBV9
j_gene: TRBJ2-3
CDR3nt: TGTGCCAGCAGCGTAGCGACTGATACAGATACGCAGTATTTT
CDR3aa: CASSVATDTDTQYF

d_gene: NA
abundance: once
v_gene: TRBV3-1/TRBV3-2
j_gene: TRBJ2-5
CDR3nt: TGTGCCAGCAGCCCCGGTCCGTTGGAGACCCAGTACTTC
CDR3aa: CASSPGPLETQYF

d_gene: NA
abundance: NA
v_gene: TRBV5-1
j_gene: TRBJ2-7
CDR3nt: TGCGCCAGCAGCCTAGGCCCAAGCTCCTACGAGCAGTACTTC
CDR3aa: CASSLGPSSYEQYF

d_gene: TRBD2
abundance: NA
v_gene: TRBV5-6
j_gene: TRBJ2-3
CDR3nt: TGTGCCAGCAGCCCGGGGACTAGCGGATTAGCGGATACGCAGTATTTT
CDR3aa: CASSPGTSGLADTQYF

d_gene: TRBD1
abundance: NA
v_gene: TRBV2
j_gene: TRBJ2-5
CDR3nt: TGTGCCAGCAGTGTAGGGGGCCGTGAGACCCAGTACTTC
CDR3aa: CASSVGGRETQYF

d_gene: NA
abundance: NA
v_gene: TRBV9
j_gene: TRBJ1-3
CDR3nt: TGTGCCAGCAGCGTAGACAGCTACTCTGGAAACACCATATATTTT
CDR3aa: CASSVDSYSGNTIYF

d_gene: NA
abundance: NA
v_gene: TRBV30
j_gene: TRBJ1-5
CDR3nt: TGTGCCTGGAGCGAAACAGGGAGGGGCTTCGATCAGCCCCAGCATTTT
CDR3aa: CAWSETGRGFDQPQHF

d_gene: NA
abundance: NA
v_gene: TRBV20-1
j_gene: TRBJ2-7
CDR3nt: TGCAGGGCAGGGGGGCGCGACGAGCAGTACTTC
CDR3aa: CRAGGRDEQYF

d_gene: TRBD1
abundance: NA
v_gene: TRBV24-1
j_gene: TRBJ1-2
CDR3nt: TGTGCCACCAGTGATTTACGGACAGGGGGCAGGTATGGCTACACCTTC
CDR3aa: CATSDLRTGGRYGYTF

d_gene: TRBD1
abundance: NA
v_gene: TRBV6-5
j_gene: TRBJ2-7
CDR3nt: TGTGCCAGCAGCTTGCGGACAGGGGATTCCTACGAGCAGTACTTC
CDR3aa: CASSLRTGDSYEQYF

d_gene: NA
abundance: NA
v_gene: TRBV2
j_gene: TRBJ2-7
CDR3nt: TGTGCCAGCAGGACCCTACTTTCGGGAGTTAAGTACGAGCAGTACTTC
CDR3aa: CASRTLLSGVKYEQYF

d_gene: NA
abundance: NA
v_gene: TRBV6-5
j_gene: TRBJ2-3
CDR3nt: TGTGCCATCCAGGGTGCCGACACAGATACGCAGTATTTT
CDR3aa: CAIQGADTDTQYF

d_gene: TRBD1
abundance: NA
v_gene: TRBV20-1
j_gene: TRBJ1-4
CDR3nt: TGCAGTGCTAGTCAAACCGGGACAGGGTCTGAAAAACTGTTTTTT
CDR3aa: CSASQTGTGSEKLFF

d_gene: TRBD2
abundance: NA
v_gene: TRBV4-3
j_gene: TRBJ2-5
CDR3nt: TGCGCCAGCAGCCAAGATTTAGGTATCGAAGCGGGAGGCCAAGAGACCCAGTACTTC
CDR3aa: CASSQDLGIEAGGQETQYF

d_gene: NA
abundance: NA
v_gene: TRBV18
j_gene: TRBJ2-3
CDR3nt: TGTGCCAGCTCACCTGGGACAGCGGGAGTGACGGGTACGCAGTATTTT
CDR3aa: CASSPGTAGVTGTQYF

d_gene: NA
abundance: NA
v_gene: TRBV27
j_gene: TRBJ1-1
CDR3nt: TGTGCCAGCAGTTTGGACACGGGGAACACTGAAGCTTTCTTT
CDR3aa: CASSLDTGNTEAFF

d_gene: NA
abundance: once
v_gene: TRBV24-1
j_gene: TRBJ1-2
CDR3nt: TGTGCCACCAGGGGCGGACAGAGCTATGGCTACACCTTC
CDR3aa: CATRGGQSYGYTF

d_gene: NA
abundance: NA
v_gene: TRBV15
j_gene: TRBJ2-1
CDR3nt: TGTGCCACCAGTCAGCGGTCTAGCTCCTACAATGAGCAGTTCTTC
CDR3aa: CATSQRSSSYNEQFF

d_gene: NA
abundance: NA
v_gene: TRBV5-5
j_gene: TRBJ1-1
CDR3nt: TGTGCCAGCAGCTTGAATTCAGGGACTGCTTTCTTT
CDR3aa: CASSLNSGTAFF

d_gene: TRBD2
abundance: NA
v_gene: TRBV2
j_gene: TRBJ2-3
CDR3nt: TGTGCCAGCAGTGTACCTAGCGGGGGCACAGATACGCAGTATTTT
CDR3aa: CASSVPSGGTDTQYF

d_gene: TRBD1
abundance: NA
v_gene: TRBV10-1
j_gene: TRBJ2-3
CDR3nt: TGCGCCAGCAGTGAGGCAAACAGGGGGCGGACAGATACGCAGTATTTT
CDR3aa: CASSEANRGRTDTQYF

d_gene: TRBD1
abundance: NA
v_gene: TRBV19
j_gene: TRBJ2-2
CDR3nt: TGTGCCAGTAGTACGTCAGGGGGGAACACCGGGGAGCTGTTTTTT
CDR3aa: CASSTSGGNTGELFF

d_gene: NA
abundance: NA
v_gene: TRBV25-1
j_gene: TRBJ2-5
CDR3nt: TGTGCCAGCAGTCCCAGGCAAGAGACCCAGTACTTC
CDR3aa: CASSPRQETQYF

d_gene: TRBD2
abundance: NA
v_gene: TRBV5-1
j_gene: TRBJ2-3
CDR3nt: TGCGCCAGCAGCAAAAGGACTAGCGGGAATGATACGCAGTATTTT
CDR3aa: CASSKRTSGNDTQYF

d_gene: NA
abundance: NA
v_gene: TRBV7-3
j_gene: TRBJ2-1
CDR3nt: TGTGCCAGCAGCTTAGGTAGAAATGAGCAGTTCTTC
CDR3aa: CASSLGRNEQFF

d_gene: TRBD1
abundance: NA
v_gene: TRBV6-2/TRBV6-3
j_gene: TRBJ1-2
CDR3nt: TGTGCCAGCAGTTCACCGACAGGGCTTGTCCATGGCTACACCTTC
CDR3aa: CASSSPTGLVHGYTF

d_gene: TRBD1
abundance: NA
v_gene: TRBV11-2
j_gene: TRBJ2-7
CDR3nt: TGTGCCAGCAGCGCAGGCGGCTGGACAGGCAACTCCTACGAGCAGTACTTC
CDR3aa: CASSAGGWTGNSYEQYF

d_gene: TRBD1
abundance: NA
v_gene: TRBV28
j_gene: TRBJ1-5
CDR3nt: TGTGCCAGCAGTTCGGGACAGGGACTTTATAGCAATCAGCCCCAGCATTTT
CDR3aa: CASSSGQGLYSNQPQHF

d_gene: NA
abundance: NA
v_gene: TRBV29-1
j_gene: TRBJ1-1
CDR3nt: TGCAGCGTTGGGCACAGGGTTTACGAAACTGAAGCTTTCTTT
CDR3aa: CSVGHRVYETEAFF

d_gene: TRBD1
abundance: NA
v_gene: TRBV10-3
j_gene: TRBJ2-7
CDR3nt: TGTGCCACGGGACAGGGGGAATACGAGCAGTACTTC
CDR3aa: CATGQGEYEQYF

d_gene: NA
abundance: NA
v_gene: TRBV5-1
j_gene: TRBJ2-1
CDR3nt: TGCGCCAGCAGCTCTCAGCGGGTATCCTACAATGAGCAGTTCTTC
CDR3aa: CASSSQRVSYNEQFF

d_gene: NA
abundance: NA
v_gene: TRBV9
j_gene: TRBJ2-5
CDR3nt: TGTGCCAGCAGCGTAGGTGGGGGCGCGGGAGAGACCCAGTACTTC
CDR3aa: CASSVGGGAGETQYF